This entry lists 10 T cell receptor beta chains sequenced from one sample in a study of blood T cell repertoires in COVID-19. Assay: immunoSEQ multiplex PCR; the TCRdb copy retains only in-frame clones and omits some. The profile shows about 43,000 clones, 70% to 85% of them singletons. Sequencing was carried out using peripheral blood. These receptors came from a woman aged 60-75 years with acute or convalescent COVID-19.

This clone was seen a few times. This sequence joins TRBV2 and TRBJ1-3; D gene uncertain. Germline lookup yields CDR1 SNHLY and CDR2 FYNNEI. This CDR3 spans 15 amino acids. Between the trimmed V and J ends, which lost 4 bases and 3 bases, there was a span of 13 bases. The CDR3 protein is CASSAPGRNGNTIYF. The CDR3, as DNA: TGTGCCAGCAGTGCCCCGGGGAGAAATGGAAACACCATATATTTT. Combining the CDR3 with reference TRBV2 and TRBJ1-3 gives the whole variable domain EPEVTQTPSHQVTQMGQEVILRCVPISNHLYFYWYRQILGQKVEFLVSFYNNEISEKSEIFDDQFSVERPDGSNFTLKIRSTKLEDSAMYFCASSAPGRNGNTIYFGEGSWLTVV.

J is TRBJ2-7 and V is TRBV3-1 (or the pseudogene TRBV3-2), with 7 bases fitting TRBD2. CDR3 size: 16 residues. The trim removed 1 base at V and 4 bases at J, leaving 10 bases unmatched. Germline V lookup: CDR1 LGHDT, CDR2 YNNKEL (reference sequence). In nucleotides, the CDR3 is TGTGCCAGCAGCCAAGCCCCTTGGGGGGGGATTTACGAGCAGTACTTC. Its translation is CASSQAPWGGIYEQYF.

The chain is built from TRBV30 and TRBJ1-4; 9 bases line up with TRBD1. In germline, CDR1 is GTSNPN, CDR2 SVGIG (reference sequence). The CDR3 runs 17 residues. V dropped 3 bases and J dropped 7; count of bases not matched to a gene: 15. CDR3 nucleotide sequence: TGTGCCTGGAGGGACGGGACAGGGTTTTATTTAGGTGAAAAACTGTTTTTT. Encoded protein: CAWRDGTGFYLGEKLFF.

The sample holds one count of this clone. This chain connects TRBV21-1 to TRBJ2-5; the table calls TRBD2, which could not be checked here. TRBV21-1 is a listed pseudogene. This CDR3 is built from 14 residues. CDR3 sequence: CARGPGTRKETQYF. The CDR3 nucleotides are TGTGCCCGCGGACCCGGGACTAGAAAAGAGACCCAGTACTTC.

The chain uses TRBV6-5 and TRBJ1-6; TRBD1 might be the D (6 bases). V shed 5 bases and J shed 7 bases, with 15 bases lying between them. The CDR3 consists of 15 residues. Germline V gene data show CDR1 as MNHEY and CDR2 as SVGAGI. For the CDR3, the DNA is TGTGCCAGCAGTCTCCTACAGGGTTCCAATTCACCCCTCCACTTT. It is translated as CASSLLQGSNSPLHF.

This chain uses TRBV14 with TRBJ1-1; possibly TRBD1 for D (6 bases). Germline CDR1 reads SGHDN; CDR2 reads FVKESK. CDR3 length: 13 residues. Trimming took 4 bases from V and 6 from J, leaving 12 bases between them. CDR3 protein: CASSLTNRAEAFF. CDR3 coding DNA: TGTGCCAGCAGCCTGACGAACAGGGCTGAAGCTTTCTTT.

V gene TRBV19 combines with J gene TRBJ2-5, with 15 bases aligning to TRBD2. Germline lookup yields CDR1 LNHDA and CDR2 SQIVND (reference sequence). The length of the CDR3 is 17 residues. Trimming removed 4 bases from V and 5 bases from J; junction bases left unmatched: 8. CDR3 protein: CASSTLGTSGGLETQYF. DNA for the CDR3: TGTGCCAGTAGTACTCTCGGGACTAGCGGGGGGCTGGAGACCCAGTACTTC.

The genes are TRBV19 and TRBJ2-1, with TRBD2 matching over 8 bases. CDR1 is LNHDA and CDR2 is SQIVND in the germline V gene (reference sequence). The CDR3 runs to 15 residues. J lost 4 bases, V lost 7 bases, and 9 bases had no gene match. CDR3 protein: CASTSTSGTYNEQFF. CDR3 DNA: TGTGCCAGTACCTCCACTAGCGGAACTTACAATGAGCAGTTCTTC.

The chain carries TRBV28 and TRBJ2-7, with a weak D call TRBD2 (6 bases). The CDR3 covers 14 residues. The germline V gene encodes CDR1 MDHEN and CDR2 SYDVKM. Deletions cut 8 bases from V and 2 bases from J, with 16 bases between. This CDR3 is CASATGGKAYEQYF. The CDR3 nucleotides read TGTGCCAGCGCTACCGGCGGGAAGGCCTACGAGCAGTACTTC.

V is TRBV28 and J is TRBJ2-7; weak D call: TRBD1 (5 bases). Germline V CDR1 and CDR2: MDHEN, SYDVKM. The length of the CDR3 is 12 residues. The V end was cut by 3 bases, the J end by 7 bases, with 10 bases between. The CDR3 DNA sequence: TGTGCCAGCAGTTTGGGGCTGTGGGAGCAGTACTTC. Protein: CASSLGLWEQYF.